This TCR beta chain came from a study of T cell responses to AZD1222 COVID-19 vaccine. This table comes from immunoSEQ multiplex PCR, and its TCRdb copy is limited to in-frame clones, with some not included. This sample has over 110,000 clones, with 91% found just once. The CDR3 extends over 13 amino acids. Germline CDR1 KGHSH, CDR2 LQKENI. Trimming pared 3 bases from V and 3 bases from J, leaving 6 bases between. The chain employs TRBV18 and TRBJ2-1, with D tentatively TRBD2 (5 bases). The sequence derives from an adult in good health. Sequencing used peripheral blood, obtained on day 0 of AZD1222 vaccination. The CDR3 here is CASSPRDYNEQFF. The CDR3 bases are TGTGCCAGCTCACCCCGGGACTACAATGAGCAGTTCTTC.